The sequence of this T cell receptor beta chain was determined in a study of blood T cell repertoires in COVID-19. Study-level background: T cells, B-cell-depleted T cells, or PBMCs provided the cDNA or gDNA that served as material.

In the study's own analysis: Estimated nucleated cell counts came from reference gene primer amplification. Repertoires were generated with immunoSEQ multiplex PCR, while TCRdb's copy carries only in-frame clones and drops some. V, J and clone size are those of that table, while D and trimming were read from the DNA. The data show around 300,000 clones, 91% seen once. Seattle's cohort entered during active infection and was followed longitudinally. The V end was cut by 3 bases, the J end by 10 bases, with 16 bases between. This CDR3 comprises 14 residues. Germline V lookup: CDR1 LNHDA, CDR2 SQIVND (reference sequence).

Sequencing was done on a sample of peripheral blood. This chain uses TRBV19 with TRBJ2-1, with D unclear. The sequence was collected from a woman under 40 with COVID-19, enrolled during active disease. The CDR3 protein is CASSMFAVRGEQFF. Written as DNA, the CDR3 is TGTGCCAGTAGTATGTTTGCGGTTCGTGGCGAGCAGTTCTTC.